This TCR beta chain came from a study of blood T cell repertoires in COVID-19. Study summary: Donors in the United States, Italy and Spain gave samples during acute or convalescent COVID-19. Nucleic acid was either cDNA or gDNA, and it came from T cells, B-cell-depleted T cells, or PBMCs.

Original data processing: Estimation of nucleated cell counts was performed using reference gene primer amplification. The data were produced by immunoSEQ multiplex PCR, yet TCRdb's version contains in-frame clones alone and is incomplete. V and J calls and clone size are given by that table; D and trimming were obtained from the DNA. The sample includes 250,000 to 350,000 clones, roughly 90% of them seen just once. The CDR3 consists of 14 residues. Trimming took off 0 bases at V and 4 bases at J, with 9 bases between the two ends. Germline CDR1 is MNHEY and CDR2 is SVGAGI. Notes on this clone: The sample has other DNA sequences that encode this CDR3 too.

The TCR comes from a young man with active or convalescent COVID-19. Input material: peripheral blood. The chain links TRBV6-5 to TRBJ1-1, with a weak D call TRBD1 (6 bases). CDR3 in amino acids: CASSYSRGGTEAFF. CDR3 coding DNA: TGTGCCAGCAGTTACTCGAGAGGGGGCACTGAAGCTTTCTTT.